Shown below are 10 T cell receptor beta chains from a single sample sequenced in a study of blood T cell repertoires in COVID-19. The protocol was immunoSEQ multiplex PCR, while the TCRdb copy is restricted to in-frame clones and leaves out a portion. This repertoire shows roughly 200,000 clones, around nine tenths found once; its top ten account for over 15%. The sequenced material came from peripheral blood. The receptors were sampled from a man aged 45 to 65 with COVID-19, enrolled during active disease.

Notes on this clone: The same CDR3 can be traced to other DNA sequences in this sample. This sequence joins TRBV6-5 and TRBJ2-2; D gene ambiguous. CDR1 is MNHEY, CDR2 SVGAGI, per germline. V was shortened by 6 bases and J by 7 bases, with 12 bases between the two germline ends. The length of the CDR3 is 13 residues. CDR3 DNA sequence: TGTGCCAGCAGGAGTAGGAGCGACGGGGAGCTGTTTTTT. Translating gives CASRSRSDGELFF.

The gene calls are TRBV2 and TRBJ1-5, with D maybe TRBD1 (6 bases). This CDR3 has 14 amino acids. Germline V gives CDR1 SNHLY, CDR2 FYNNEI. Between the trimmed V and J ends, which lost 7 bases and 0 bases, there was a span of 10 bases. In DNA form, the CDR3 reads TGTGCCAGCACCTACAGGGTTAGCAATCAGCCCCAGCATTTT. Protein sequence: CASTYRVSNQPQHF.

The CDR3 DNA follows: TGTGCCAGCAGTTACGGGGGGGACTATAATTCACCCCTCCACTTT. Its translation: CASSYGGDYNSPLHF. The chain has TRBV6-5 and TRBJ1-6; perhaps TRBD1 as D (5 bases). In germline, CDR1 is MNHEY, CDR2 SVGAGI. Trimming stripped 2 bases from V and 3 bases from J, with 8 bases between. CDR3 length: 15 residues.

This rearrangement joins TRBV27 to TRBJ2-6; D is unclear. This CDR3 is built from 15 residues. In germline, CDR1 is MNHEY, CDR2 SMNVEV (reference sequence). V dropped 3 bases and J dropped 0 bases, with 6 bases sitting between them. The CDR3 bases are TGTGCCAGCAGTTTTCGAGTCTCTGGGGCCAACGTCCTGACTTTC. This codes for CASSFRVSGANVLTF.

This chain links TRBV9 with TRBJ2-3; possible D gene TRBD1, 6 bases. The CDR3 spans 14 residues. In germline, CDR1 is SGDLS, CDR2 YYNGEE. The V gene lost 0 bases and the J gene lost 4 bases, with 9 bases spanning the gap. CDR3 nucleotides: TGTGCCAGCAGCGTAGACAGGGTCTCAGATACGCAGTATTTT. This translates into CASSVDRVSDTQYF.

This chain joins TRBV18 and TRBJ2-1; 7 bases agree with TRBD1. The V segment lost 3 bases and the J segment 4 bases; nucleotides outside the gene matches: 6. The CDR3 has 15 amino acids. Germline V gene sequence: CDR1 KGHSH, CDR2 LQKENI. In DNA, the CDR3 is TGTGCCAGCTCACCCGACAGGGATCGGTACAATGAGCAGTTCTTC. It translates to CASSPDRDRYNEQFF.

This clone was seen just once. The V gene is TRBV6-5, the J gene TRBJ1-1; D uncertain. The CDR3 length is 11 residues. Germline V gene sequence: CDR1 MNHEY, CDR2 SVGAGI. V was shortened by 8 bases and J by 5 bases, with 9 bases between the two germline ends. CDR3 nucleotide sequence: TGTGCCAGCGCGGTCATAACTGAAGCTTTCTTT. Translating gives CASAVITEAFF.

The CDR3 DNA reads TGTGCCAGCAGTGGCTATCCCCGAGGGACTACTAATGAAAAACTGTTTTTT. It yields the protein CASSGYPRGTTNEKLFF. V is TRBV25-1 and J is TRBJ1-4, with D perhaps TRBD1 (5 bases). The V and J ends lost 4 bases and 2 bases respectively, with 17 bases between them. CDR3 length: 17 amino acids. Germline-derived CDR1 and CDR2 are MGHDK and SYGVNS. The complete variable domain, with remaining parts taken from reference TRBV25-1 and TRBJ1-4, reads EADIYQTPRYLVIGTGKKITLECSQTMGHDKMYWYQQDPGMELHLIHYSYGVNSTEKGDLSSESTVSRIRTEHFPLTLESARPSHTSQYLCASSGYPRGTTNEKLFFGSGTQLSVL.

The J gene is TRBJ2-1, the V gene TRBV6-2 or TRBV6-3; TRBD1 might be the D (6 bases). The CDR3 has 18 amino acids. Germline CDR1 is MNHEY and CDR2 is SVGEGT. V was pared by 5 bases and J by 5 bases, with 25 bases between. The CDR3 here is CASSNLGAGTLWNNEQFF. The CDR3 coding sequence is TGTGCCAGCAGTAATCTGGGGGCGGGCACCTTATGGAACAATGAGCAGTTCTTC.

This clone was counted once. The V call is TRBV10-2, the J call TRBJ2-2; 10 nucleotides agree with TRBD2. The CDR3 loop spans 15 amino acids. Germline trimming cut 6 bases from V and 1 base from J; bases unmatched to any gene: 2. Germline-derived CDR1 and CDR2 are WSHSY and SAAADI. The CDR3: CASRGLAENTGELFF. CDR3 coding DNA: TGCGCCAGCAGAGGACTAGCGGAGAACACCGGGGAGCTGTTTTTT.